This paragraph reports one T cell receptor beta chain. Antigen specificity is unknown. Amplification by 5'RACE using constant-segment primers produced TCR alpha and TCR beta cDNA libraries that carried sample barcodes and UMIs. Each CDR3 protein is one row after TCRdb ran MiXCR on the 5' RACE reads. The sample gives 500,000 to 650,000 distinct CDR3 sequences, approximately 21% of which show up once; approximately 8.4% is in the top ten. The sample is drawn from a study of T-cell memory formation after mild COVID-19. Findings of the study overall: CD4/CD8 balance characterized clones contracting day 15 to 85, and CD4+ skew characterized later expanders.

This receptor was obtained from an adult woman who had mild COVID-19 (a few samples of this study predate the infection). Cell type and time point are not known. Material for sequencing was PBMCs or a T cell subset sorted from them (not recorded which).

The CDR3 spells CASSLGPNIEHEQYF. The CDR3 nucleotides read TGCGCCAGCAGCTTGGGGCCCAACATAGAGCACGAGCAGTACTTC. V is TRBV5-1 and J is TRBJ2-7; D remains unclear. Deletions cut 0 bases from V and 5 bases from J, with 15 bases between. This CDR3 spans 15 amino acids. Looked up from germline, CDR1 is SGHRS and CDR2 is YFSETQ.